The 8 T cell receptor beta chains given below trace back to one sample, sequenced in a study of OX40 agonist ivuxolimab in advanced cancers. TCRdb's table, derived via immunoSEQ multiplex PCR, lists solely in-frame clones and lacks some. The table includes some 50,000 clones, 80% to 90% detected once. Sequenced material: CD4+ or CD8+ T cells sorted from blood, taken in a trial of the OX40 agonist ivuxolimab. These receptors were obtained from an adult with an advanced solid tumor such as melanoma, head and neck, liver or kidney cancer.

This sequence joins TRBV18 and TRBJ2-3; tentatively, D is TRBD1 or TRBD2 (5 bases each). The germline V and J ends were trimmed by 4 bases and 0 bases, with 5 bases remaining between them. Germline CDR1 is KGHSH and CDR2 is LQKENI. The CDR3 loop spans 13 amino acids. CDR3: CASSRDSTDTQYF. In DNA form, the CDR3 reads TGTGCCAGCTCACGGGACAGCACAGATACGCAGTATTTT.

CDR3: CASSLGRGRQGSGETQYF. The CDR3 DNA reads TGCGCCAGCAGCTTGGGAAGGGGGCGACAGGGGTCCGGAGAGACCCAGTACTTC. This chain connects TRBV5-1 to TRBJ2-5; 8 bases fit TRBD1. Germline V gene lookup returns CDR1 SGHRS and CDR2 YFSETQ. The CDR3 is 18 residues long. After removal of 0 bases from V and 4 bases from J, the junction contained 14 bases not matched to a gene.

This chain joins TRBV30 and TRBJ2-7; D unresolved. In germline, CDR1 is GTSNPN, CDR2 SVGIG (reference sequence). V lost 2 bases and J lost 2, with 10 bases in between. The CDR3 extends over 13 amino acids. The CDR3 loop reads CAWSKSSPYEQYF. In DNA, the CDR3 is TGTGCCTGGAGTAAGAGTTCCCCCTACGAGCAGTACTTC.

This rearrangement joins TRBV28 to TRBJ2-7; 9 positions match TRBD2. This CDR3 comprises 15 residues. The trim removed 8 bases at V and 4 bases at J, leaving 12 bases unmatched. The germline CDR1 and CDR2 sequences are MDHEN and SYDVKM. CDR3 DNA sequence: TGTGCCAGCGGCGGCCTTGGCGGGAGGGGGTACGAGCAGTACTTC. Translation gives CASGGLGGRGYEQYF. Complete variable domain (other parts from reference TRBV28 and TRBJ2-7): DVKVTQSSRYLVKRTGEKVFLECVQDMDHENMFWYRQDPGLGLRLIYFSYDVKMKEKGDIPEGYSVSREKKERFSLILESASTNQTSMYLCASGGLGGRGYEQYFGPGTRLTVT.

V and J are TRBV28 and TRBJ2-2; D ambiguous. The CDR3 sequence is 15 residues long. Deletions cut 6 bases from V and 2 bases from J, with 13 bases between. CDR1 is MDHEN, CDR2 SYDVKM, per germline. This chain's CDR3 is CASSSLRVNTGELFF. The DNA for the CDR3 is TGTGCCAGCAGCTCCCTGCGCGTTAACACCGGGGAGCTGTTTTTT.

The J gene is TRBJ2-7, the V gene TRBV7-9; D is perhaps TRBD1 or TRBD2 (6 bases each). Trimming cost V 5 bases and J 5 bases, with 16 bases left between them. Germline CDR1 is SEHNR and CDR2 is FQNEAQ (reference sequence). The CDR3 runs 14 residues. CDR3: CASSTGGHQHEQYF. In nucleotides, the CDR3 is TGTGCCAGCAGCACCGGGGGACACCAGCACGAGCAGTACTTC.

This chain uses TRBV2 with TRBJ2-5, with 8 bases aligning to TRBD1. The CDR3 loop spans 15 amino acids. Germline CDR1 SNHLY, CDR2 FYNNEI. V shed 4 bases and J 5 bases; nucleotides not matched to a gene: 9. The CDR3 spells CASSGQGAFVETQYF. Here the CDR3 DNA reads TGTGCCAGCAGTGGGCAGGGGGCGTTTGTGGAGACCCAGTACTTC.

J is TRBJ1-2 and V is TRBV18, with D maybe TRBD1 (6 bases). The CDR3 contains 14 residues. Per the germline V gene, CDR1 is KGHSH and CDR2 is LQKENI. Trimming cost V 0 bases and J 8 bases, with 13 bases left between them. This CDR3 reads CASSPPSGGNGYTF. The DNA for the CDR3 is TGTGCCAGCTCACCACCGTCTGGGGGCAACGGCTACACCTTC.